Presented here are 5 T cell receptor beta chains from one specimen sequenced in a study of radiation and T cells in renal cell carcinoma. Described time point: blood 2 weeks post-SBRT. Regarding treatment: 15 Gy SBRT to primary tumor, nephrectomy 4 weeks later. Here immunoSEQ multiplex PCR was the method, and the copy in TCRdb shows in-frame clones only, minus some. The sample lists some 76,000 clones, about 81% occurring once. Sequencing was performed on blood, taken from a patient whose treatment included radiotherapy and nephrectomy. These TCRs come from a man in his 60s with renal cell carcinoma.

The chain employs TRBV6-6 and TRBJ2-2; 10 bases are shared with TRBD1. Germline CDR1 and CDR2: MNHNY and SVGAGI (reference sequence). This CDR3 is built from 14 residues. J was trimmed by 4 bases and V by 9 bases; bases with no gene match: 5. DNA for the CDR3: TGTGCCAGTAACCGGGACAGGGGCACCGGGGAGCTGTTTTTT. It yields the protein CASNRDRGTGELFF.

The chain has TRBV2 and TRBJ1-1; a possible D gene is TRBD1 (6 bases). Germline CDR1 reads SNHLY; CDR2 reads FYNNEI. Trimming shortened V by 6 bases and J by 0 bases, and 14 bases separated the two germline ends. This CDR3 has 15 amino acids. The CDR3 loop is CASSALTGMNTEAFF. CDR3 nucleotide sequence: TGTGCCAGCAGCGCTCTGACAGGTATGAACACTGAAGCTTTCTTT.

This chain uses TRBV18 with TRBJ2-1; D unclear. From germline, CDR1 is KGHSH and CDR2 LQKENI. CDR3 size: 12 residues. V dropped 6 bases and J dropped 8 bases, with 11 bases sitting between them. CDR3 in amino acids: CASSPNTHEQFF. In DNA form, the CDR3 reads TGTGCCAGCTCCCCCAACACCCATGAGCAGTTCTTC.

The rearrangement uses TRBV10-1 and TRBJ2-3; 10 positions agree with TRBD2. Losses at the gene ends were 4 bases for V and 2 bases for J; bases not matched to a gene: 6. In germline, CDR1 is WNHNN, CDR2 SYGVQD (reference sequence). This CDR3 comprises 16 residues. As DNA, the CDR3 is TGCGCCAGCAGTGGGTGGACTAGCGGACTCACAGATACGCAGTATTTT. Amino acids: CASSGWTSGLTDTQYF.

In this sample, this clone turned up a few times. This rearrangement joins TRBV11-2 to TRBJ2-2, with TRBD1 matching over 8 bases. This CDR3 has 15 residues. V shed 3 bases, J shed 1 base, and the junction held 1 base outside the gene matches. Germline V gives CDR1 SGHAT, CDR2 FQNNGV. The CDR3 nucleotides are TGTGCCAGCAGCTTCAGGGGGCTGAACACCGGGGAGCTGTTTTTT. This encodes CASSFRGLNTGELFF.